What follows are 29 T cell receptor beta chains derived from one specimen sequenced in a study of T-cell reconstitution after alpha-beta-depleted transplantation in children. For TCRbeta, the library was prepared with unique molecular identifiers. TCRdb recomputed calls from the PCR reads with MiXCR, one row per CDR3 protein. The sample lists approximately 800,000 distinct CDR3 sequences, approximately 15% occurring once. The specimen was PBMCs, mostly from graft donor cells, collected 360 days after TCRalphabeta/CD19-depleted stem cell transplant. These receptors were obtained from a male patient under 18 who had a stem cell transplant for acute lymphoblastic leukemia, so the T cells may come from the graft donor.

This chain links TRBV7-6 with TRBJ1-2; D gene unclear. This CDR3 is built from 15 residues. Germline V gene lookup returns CDR1 SGHVS and CDR2 FNYEAQ. V lost 7 bases, J lost 1 base, and 16 bases lay in between. The CDR3 loop reads CASTRKNPFNYGYTF. The CDR3 DNA is TGTGCCAGCACCCGAAAAAACCCCTTTAACTATGGCTACACCTTC.

This chain connects TRBV3-1 to TRBJ2-2, with a possible D match to TRBD2 (5 bases). The V and J ends lost 4 bases and 0 bases respectively, with 21 bases between them. CDR1 is LGHDT, CDR2 YNNKEL, per germline (reference sequence). CDR3 length: 19 residues. The CDR3 sequence is CASSRGGRTLSSNTGELFF. In DNA, the CDR3 is TGTGCCAGCAGCCGAGGAGGTCGGACTCTCAGCTCGAACACCGGGGAGCTGTTTTTT.

The J gene is TRBJ2-2, the V gene TRBV6-4, with TRBD1 as a possible D gene (7 bases). This CDR3 contains 14 residues. CDR1 and CDR2 from the germline V gene are MRHNA and SNTAGT. Trimming shortened V by 8 bases and J by 7 bases, and 17 bases separated the two germline ends. The CDR3 nucleotides read TGTGCCAGCGGAAGACAGGGAGGCGGCGGGGAGCTGTTTTTT. Protein product: CASGRQGGGGELFF.

This rearrangement joins TRBV13 to TRBJ1-1, with D unclear. Germline CDR1 is PRHDT and CDR2 is FYEKMQ (reference sequence). There are 16 residues in the CDR3. The V end was cut by 5 bases, the J end by 8 bases, with 24 bases between. CDR3 in DNA: TGTGCCAGCAGCGGTCTGTCCCCGGATGCCGCCCTAGAAGCTTTCTTT. Its translation is CASSGLSPDAALEAFF.

The chain links TRBV20-1 to TRBJ2-7; tentative D call: TRBD2 (6 bases). Trimming took off 2 bases at V and 3 bases at J, with 17 bases between the two ends. Germline values: CDR1 DFQATT, CDR2 SNEGSKA (reference sequence). CDR3 size: 15 residues. The CDR3 DNA reads TGCAGTGCTAGACTCGACGCCCGGCGGGGCTACGAGCAGTACTTC. This encodes CSARLDARRGYEQYF.

This clonotype was seen only a few times. This chain links TRBV29-1 with TRBJ2-1; 14 nucleotides align to TRBD2. From germline, CDR1 is SQVTM and CDR2 ANQGSEA. V dropped 3 bases and J dropped 8; count of bases not matched to a gene: 9. The CDR3 is 16 amino acids. The CDR3 region has the DNA TGCAGCGTTGACGGGACTAGCGGGAGACCTAAGGATGAGCAGTTCTTC. It is translated as CSVDGTSGRPKDEQFF.

The gene calls are TRBV15 and TRBJ2-5; a possible D gene is TRBD1 (6 bases). The CDR3 runs to 14 residues. CDR1 and CDR2 (germline): LNHNV, YYDKDF (reference sequence). With 4 bases removed from V and 1 base from J, the gap between germline ends came to 10 bases. CDR3 DNA sequence: TGTGCCACCAGCATAAGGGACACCCAAGAGACCCAGTACTTC. It is translated as CATSIRDTQETQYF.

This clonotype was recorded many times. The junction departs from the called germline gene at one end, perhaps through a read error. The gene calls are TRBV29-1 and TRBJ2-7; D call uncertain. Germline assignment: CDR1 SQVTM and CDR2 ANQGSEA. The CDR3 is 9 amino acids. The CDR3 coding sequence is TGCAGCGTTGGGCTTAAGTTGGACTTC. Protein sequence: CSVGLKLDF.

The genes are TRBV12-5 and TRBJ2-5, with 14 bases that match TRBD2. The V gene end was trimmed by 4 bases and the J gene end by 2 bases; junction bases not matched to a gene: 3. Germline assignment: CDR1 LGHNT and CDR2 FRNRAP. The CDR3 runs to 16 residues. This CDR3 reads CASGSRLAGGQETQYF. Here the CDR3 DNA reads TGTGCTAGTGGTTCACGACTAGCGGGAGGGCAAGAGACCCAGTACTTC.

This clonotype showed up many times. The chain links TRBV9 to TRBJ2-1; 11 bases map to TRBD2. V lost 4 bases and J lost 4; bases outside the gene matches: 7. CDR3 length: 16 residues. Germline-derived CDR1 and CDR2 are SGDLS and YYNGEE. The CDR3 loop reads CASSWRLAGGYNEQFF. The DNA for the CDR3 is TGTGCCAGCAGCTGGAGGCTAGCGGGAGGATACAATGAGCAGTTCTTC.

This clonotype was observed many times. J is TRBJ2-1 and V is TRBV5-6; 7 bases align to TRBD2. V was clipped by 3 bases and J by 3 bases; unmatched bases: 3. Looked up from germline, CDR1 is SGHDT and CDR2 is YYEEEE. This CDR3 contains 14 residues. In nucleotides, the CDR3 is TGTGCCAGCAGCTACCGGGACTACTACAATGAGCAGTTCTTC. Translating it yields CASSYRDYYNEQFF. Full variable domain (remainder filled in from reference TRBV5-6 and TRBJ2-1): DAGVTQSPTHLIKTRGQQVTLRCSPKSGHDTVSWYQQALGQGPQFIFQYYEEEERQRGNFPDRFSGHQFPNYSSELNVNALLLGDSALYLCASSYRDYYNEQFFGPGTRLTVL.

The chain uses TRBV4-2 and TRBJ2-7; D perhaps matches TRBD1 (5 bases). The CDR3 runs to 15 residues. Germline CDR1 reads LGHNA; CDR2 reads YNFKEQ. V was trimmed by 4 bases and J by 5 bases, leaving 18 bases between them. The CDR3 region is CASSLRPSGFHEQYF. CDR3 nucleotide sequence: TGTGCCAGCAGCCTACGACCCTCAGGGTTCCACGAGCAGTACTTC.

Only a few counts were recorded for this clonotype. The chain uses TRBV5-1 and TRBJ1-1; the D is unclear. Germline V gene data show CDR1 as SGHRS and CDR2 as YFSETQ. This CDR3 has 16 residues. Trimming took off 3 bases at V and 1 base at J, with 16 bases between the two ends. DNA for the CDR3: TGCGCCAGCAGCTGGAGCTGGAGGGCTCCGAACACTGAAGCTTTCTTT. This translates into CASSWSWRAPNTEAFF.

This clonotype was found once. V usage is TRBV7-8 and J usage is TRBJ1-4; D perhaps matches TRBD1 (6 bases). CDR1 and CDR2 (germline): SGHVS, FQNEAQ. The CDR3 runs to 15 residues. Trimming pared 7 bases from V and 8 bases from J, leaving 20 bases between. The CDR3 bases are TGTGCCAGCAACATTATTGGGGGCAGGGGAGAAAAACTGTTTTTT. Translated: CASNIIGGRGEKLFF. The complete variable domain, with remaining parts taken from reference TRBV7-8 and TRBJ1-4, reads GAGVSQSPRYKVAKRGQDVALRCDPISGHVSLFWYQQALGQGPEFLTYFQNEAQLDKSGLPSDRFFAERPEGSVSTLKIQRTQQEDSAVYLCASNIIGGRGEKLFFGSGTQLSVL.

The J gene is TRBJ1-4, the V gene TRBV2, with 9 bases fitting TRBD1. The V and J ends lost 6 bases and 5 bases, in that order; junction bases with no gene match: 10. In germline, CDR1 is SNHLY, CDR2 FYNNEI. The CDR3 consists of 16 residues. Here the CDR3 DNA reads TGTGCCAGCAGCCCGGGGGACAGGGCCCGAAATGAAAAACTGTTTTTT. Encoded protein: CASSPGDRARNEKLFF.

This clonotype was seen repeatedly, ten times or more. The chain joins TRBV4-2 to TRBJ1-5, with 7 bases identical to TRBD1. Unmatched junction bases numbered 4, after V lost 3 bases and J lost 2 bases. This CDR3 region has 15 residues. CDR1 and CDR2 from the germline V gene are LGHNA and YNFKEQ. CDR3 sequence (DNA): TGTGCCAGCAGCCAGCACGGACAGGGCAATCAGCCCCAGCATTTT. Protein sequence: CASSQHGQGNQPQHF.

The genes are TRBV7-2 and TRBJ2-3; D gene unclear. Germline V gene sequence: CDR1 SGHTA, CDR2 FQGNSA. The CDR3 totals 14 residues. Trimming pared 3 bases from V and 4 bases from J, leaving 11 bases between. The CDR3 spells CASSFSVAPDTQYF. The DNA for the CDR3 is TGTGCCAGCAGCTTTTCCGTAGCCCCAGATACGCAGTATTTT.

At least ten counts were recorded for this clonotype. This chain uses TRBV5-6 with TRBJ2-2; D is perhaps TRBD2 (5 bases). Germline V CDR1 and CDR2: SGHDT, YYEEEE. This CDR3 contains 17 residues. The germline V and J ends were trimmed by 3 bases and 1 base, with 16 bases remaining between them. The CDR3 spells CASSSVPRARNTGELFF. CDR3 bases: TGTGCCAGCAGCTCGGTCCCGAGGGCGAGGAACACCGGGGAGCTGTTTTTT.

This clonotype showed up just a few times. V is TRBV10-3 and J is TRBJ2-7; 10 bases match TRBD2. Germline CDR1 reads ENHRY; CDR2 reads SYGVKD. CDR3 length: 15 residues. The J segment lost 4 bases and the V segment lost 7 bases, leaving 10 bases of the junction unmatched. CDR3 residues: CAITDTGTSVYEQYF. CDR3 DNA sequence: TGTGCCATCACTGACACCGGGACTAGCGTTTACGAGCAGTACTTC.

In its sample, this clonotype was seen a few times. The chain has TRBV9 and TRBJ2-1; 8 bases fit TRBD2. V trimming: 0 bases; J trimming: 0 bases; junction bases outside the gene matches: 8. Germline V lookup: CDR1 SGDLS, CDR2 YYNGEE. CDR3 length equals 18 residues. The CDR3 DNA follows: TGTGCCAGCAGCGTAGTGGCTAGCGGGTGGAGCTCCTACAATGAGCAGTTCTTC. Protein sequence: CASSVVASGWSSYNEQFF.

This clonotype was counted many times. CDR3 nucleotide sequence: TGTGCCAGCAGCCCCCATTCGCTCTCTGAACCGTCTGGAAACACCATATATTTT. This codes for CASSPHSLSEPSGNTIYF. This chain links TRBV11-1 with TRBJ1-3; unclear D gene. CDR1 and CDR2 from the germline V gene are SGHAT and FQDESV (reference sequence). The CDR3 loop spans 18 amino acids. The V end lost 5 bases, the J end lost 1 base, and 21 bases lay between the germline ends.

The rearrangement links TRBV2 to TRBJ2-1; tentatively, D is TRBD2 (5 bases). The germline V gene has CDR1 SNHLY and CDR2 FYNNEI. The CDR3 contains 13 residues. The ends were cut back, 2 bases at V and 5 bases at J, with 7 bases in the middle. This CDR3 is CASSERTDNEQFF. The CDR3 DNA sequence: TGTGCCAGCAGTGAAAGGACTGACAATGAGCAGTTCTTC.

This rearrangement joins TRBV12-3 or TRBV12-4 to TRBJ2-5, with 8 nucleotides matching TRBD2. Trimming removed 5 bases from V and 5 bases from J; junction bases left unmatched: 7. The CDR3 is 14 residues long. In nucleotides, the CDR3 is TGTGCCAGCAGTGTCGGACTAGCATCTGAGACCCAGTACTTC. The encoded protein is CASSVGLASETQYF.

In this sample, this clonotype turned up a few times. The chain links TRBV6-6 to TRBJ2-1; D may correspond to TRBD1 or TRBD2 (6 bases each). Trimming left V 3 bases short and J 7 bases short, with 10 bases between. Looked up from germline, CDR1 is MNHNY and CDR2 is SVGAGI (reference sequence). This CDR3 has 13 amino acids. The CDR3 region is CASSYQGRNEQFF. As DNA, the CDR3 is TGTGCCAGCAGTTATCAGGGGAGGAATGAGCAGTTCTTC.

V gene TRBV29-1 combines with J gene TRBJ1-2, with D maybe TRBD1 (5 bases). Germline CDR1 is SQVTM and CDR2 is ANQGSEA. This CDR3 has 13 amino acids. Trimming left V 7 bases short and J 4 bases short, with 16 bases between. CDR3 region: CSAGTLDGYGYTF. The CDR3 DNA reads TGCAGCGCTGGGACCTTGGATGGCTATGGCTACACCTTC. The full variable domain, in which reference TRBV29-1 and TRBJ1-2 provide the parts outside the CDR3, is SAVISQKPSRDICQRGTSLTIQCQVDSQVTMMFWYRQQPGQSLTLIATANQGSEATYESGFVIDKFPISRPNLTFSTLTVSNMSPEDSSIYLCSAGTLDGYGYTFGSGTRLTVV.

This clonotype was observed a few times. This chain links TRBV5-1 with TRBJ2-7, with 7 bases aligning to TRBD2. V dropped 0 bases and J dropped 0; count of bases not matched to a gene: 9. Per germline, CDR1 SGHRS and CDR2 YFSETQ. This CDR3 is built from 17 residues. This chain's CDR3 is CASSLAGIAGSSYEQYF. CDR3 nucleotides: TGCGCCAGCAGCTTGGCCGGTATAGCGGGCAGCTCCTACGAGCAGTACTTC.

In this sample, this clonotype turned up a few times. The V gene is TRBV29-1, the J gene TRBJ2-5; no reliable D call. The germline CDR1 and CDR2 sequences are SQVTM and ANQGSEA. CDR3 size: 12 residues. Trimming stripped 7 bases from V and 3 bases from J, with 12 bases between. The CDR3 DNA is TGCAGCGGAGTCGTGCTTAAAGAGACCCAGTACTTC. Amino acids: CSGVVLKETQYF.

The genes are TRBV4-1 and TRBJ1-2; a possible D gene is TRBD1 (5 bases). Trimming removed 1 base at V and 0 bases at J, with 9 bases between. The V gene's germline CDR1 is MGHRA and CDR2 YSYEKL. The CDR3 is 15 amino acids. In DNA form, the CDR3 reads TGCGCCAGCAGCCAAGTGGGGCAGACTAACTATGGCTACACCTTC. It specifies CASSQVGQTNYGYTF.

The chain recombines TRBV3-1 with TRBJ2-7, with D possibly being TRBD1 (5 bases). Germline CDR1 and CDR2: LGHDT and YNNKEL (reference sequence). V lost 3 bases and J 3 bases, leaving 15 bases between the germline ends. The length of the CDR3 is 15 residues. The CDR3 loop is CASSQVQRQNYEQYF. The CDR3 region has the DNA TGTGCCAGCAGCCAGGTCCAGAGACAGAACTACGAGCAGTACTTC.